A single sample is the source of the 25 T cell receptor beta chains below, sequenced in a study of shared clonotypes between healthy human individuals. This table comes from immunoSEQ multiplex PCR, and its TCRdb copy is limited to in-frame clones, with some not included. Of some 580,000 clones detected, about 96% appear once; the ten largest clones hold about 0.057%. The sample taken for sequencing was naive CD4+ T cells sorted from blood. Subset specified: CD45RA+ positively selected. Receptor source: a young woman in good health.

Here the CDR3 DNA reads TGTGCCAGCACGTACAGCCTAGCGGACTACAATGAGCAGTTCTTC. Translated, it gives CASTYSLADYNEQFF. V is TRBV28 and J is TRBJ2-1; 7 bases line up with TRBD2. This CDR3 is built from 15 residues. Unmatched junction bases numbered 9, after V lost 7 bases and J lost 3 bases. Germline CDR1 MDHEN, CDR2 SYDVKM.

V is TRBV19 and J is TRBJ1-4, with D possibly matching TRBD1 (6 bases). The length of the CDR3 is 16 residues. V was trimmed by 5 bases and J by 4 bases, leaving 17 bases between them. Germline V gene sequence: CDR1 LNHDA, CDR2 SQIVND (reference sequence). CDR3 protein: CASSLHGGPVNEKLFF. The DNA of the CDR3 is TGTGCCAGTAGTCTCCATGGGGGGCCGGTTAATGAAAAACTGTTTTTT.

The rearrangement links TRBV28 to TRBJ2-6; D unclear. Germline V gives CDR1 MDHEN, CDR2 SYDVKM. V was clipped by 5 bases and J by 0 bases, with 5 bases between them. The CDR3 sequence is 14 residues long. The CDR3 is CASSKPSGANVLTF. The CDR3 bases are TGTGCCAGCAGTAAACCCTCTGGGGCCAACGTCCTGACTTTC.

The rearrangement links TRBV19 to TRBJ1-5; D may be TRBD1 (6 bases). The CDR3 contains 14 residues. Between the trimmed V and J ends, which lost 3 bases and 7 bases, there was a span of 13 bases. The germline V gene has CDR1 LNHDA and CDR2 SQIVND (reference sequence). CDR3 loop: CASSMGTRSQPQHF. The CDR3 coding sequence is TGTGCCAGTAGTATGGGGACAAGGTCGCAGCCCCAGCATTTT.

The chain couples TRBV11-2 to TRBJ2-1; 8 nucleotides line up with TRBD2. Looked up from germline, CDR1 is SGHAT and CDR2 is FQNNGV. V was clipped by 4 bases and J by 3 bases; unmatched bases: 2. The CDR3 runs 14 residues. The DNA of the CDR3 is TGTGCCAGCAGCTATAGCGGGAACTACAATGAGCAGTTCTTC. Translating gives CASSYSGNYNEQFF.

V gene TRBV6-1 combines with J gene TRBJ1-5; TRBD1 agrees at 7 bases. This CDR3 region has 15 residues. Germline CDR1 reads MNHNS; CDR2 reads SASEGT. The V gene end was trimmed by 6 bases and the J gene end by 0 bases; junction bases not matched to a gene: 5. Here the CDR3 reads CASRGQLYSNQPQHF. The DNA of the CDR3 is TGTGCCAGCAGGGGACAGCTCTATAGCAATCAGCCCCAGCATTTT.

The J gene is TRBJ1-1, the V gene TRBV20-1, with D perhaps matching TRBD1 (5 bases). Germline V gene data show CDR1 as DFQATT and CDR2 as SNEGSKA (reference sequence). The CDR3 has 11 amino acids. CDR3 DNA: TGCAGCAAGAGGGGAGACACTGAAGCTTTCTTT. Translated: CSKRGDTEAFF.

This clone has just one count. The chain joins TRBV2 to TRBJ2-7; a possible D gene is TRBD1 (6 bases). V lost 5 bases to trimming and J lost 1 base, with 9 bases between them. The CDR3 is made up of 13 amino acids. CDR1 is SNHLY, CDR2 FYNNEI, per germline. This CDR3 is CASSRDTSYEQYF. CDR3 nucleotides: TGTGCCAGCAGTCGGGACACTTCCTACGAGCAGTACTTC.

The J gene is TRBJ2-1, the V gene TRBV18; 10 nucleotides agree with TRBD2. Trimming took 1 base from V and 8 from J; bases not matched to a gene: 8. The CDR3 spans 16 residues. The germline V gene has CDR1 KGHSH and CDR2 LQKENI. CDR3 protein: CASSPLIAGGKDEQFF. The DNA for the CDR3 is TGTGCCAGCTCACCACTGATAGCGGGAGGTAAGGATGAGCAGTTCTTC. Using reference TRBV18 and TRBJ2-1 for the parts outside the CDR3, the full variable domain is NAGVMQNPRHLVRRRGQEARLRCSPMKGHSHVYWYRQLPEEGLKFMVYLQKENIIDESGMPKERFSAEFPKEGPSILRIQQVVRGDSAAYFCASSPLIAGGKDEQFFGPGTRLTVL.

The rearrangement joins TRBV28 to TRBJ2-7, with TRBD2 matching 11 bases. The V gene end was trimmed by 5 bases and the J gene end by 3 bases; junction bases not matched to a gene: 9. Germline CDR1 is MDHEN and CDR2 is SYDVKM. The CDR3 is 16 amino acids. The CDR3 here is CASSRTIAGGSYEQYF. The CDR3 DNA sequence: TGTGCCAGCAGTCGAACAATAGCGGGAGGGAGCTACGAGCAGTACTTC.

This chain links TRBV6-6 with TRBJ1-1; TRBD1 matches at 7 bases. Trimming took 3 bases from V and 5 from J; bases not matched to a gene: 6. This CDR3 has 14 amino acids. CDR1 is MNHNY, CDR2 SVGAGI, per germline (reference sequence). The CDR3 protein is CASSYQGEGTEAFF. The DNA for the CDR3 is TGTGCCAGCAGTTATCAGGGGGAGGGGACTGAAGCTTTCTTT.

The J gene is TRBJ1-2, the V gene TRBV28; D unclear. V was shortened by 5 bases and J by 7 bases, with 11 bases between the two germline ends. Germline CDR1 reads MDHEN; CDR2 reads SYDVKM. This CDR3 region has 12 residues. CDR3 nucleotide sequence: TGTGCCAGCAGTCTACTCCCCTCTGGCTACACCTTC. It codes for CASSLLPSGYTF.

The V gene is TRBV30, the J gene TRBJ2-1, with TRBD1 identical over 8 bases. The CDR3 sequence is 9 residues long. With 6 bases clipped from V and 15 bases from J, the junction kept 4 bases outside the gene matches. Germline CDR1 is GTSNPN and CDR2 is SVGIG (reference sequence). The CDR3, as DNA: TGTGCCTGCGGGGACAGGCCGTTCTTC. This gives the protein CACGDRPFF.

This clone was seen just once. V is TRBV28 and J is TRBJ2-7; D perhaps matches TRBD2 (6 bases). This CDR3 has 16 amino acids. V gave up 5 bases and J gave up 2 bases, with 19 bases separating them. Germline lookup yields CDR1 MDHEN and CDR2 SYDVKM. DNA of the CDR3: TGTGCCAGCAGTCCCTTTGGAGGGTTCAAGGCCTACGAGCAGTACTTC. Residues: CASSPFGGFKAYEQYF.

In this sample, this clone turned up once. Germline is not matched at one junction end, which may reflect a read error. This chain connects TRBV18 to TRBJ1-1; possibly TRBD1 for D (6 bases). Germline CDR1 is KGHSH and CDR2 is LQKENI. The CDR3 extends over 14 amino acids. The CDR3 protein is CASSPSGLPGGFIF. In nucleotides, the CDR3 is TGTGCCAGCTCACCTTCAGGTCTCCCCGGGGGCTTTATCTTT.

The chain joins TRBV2 to TRBJ1-1; no reliable D call. This CDR3 comprises 13 residues. CDR1 and CDR2 (germline): SNHLY, FYNNEI. The germline V and J ends were trimmed by 4 bases and 1 base, with 7 bases remaining between them. Here the CDR3 DNA reads TGTGCCAGCAGTGGAGGGTGGAACACTGAAGCTTTCTTT. It yields the protein CASSGGWNTEAFF.

This clone has a single count. The chain combines TRBV28 with TRBJ2-5, with D maybe TRBD2 (6 bases). V was shortened by 6 bases and J by 4 bases, with 15 bases between the two germline ends. The CDR3 is 14 amino acids. The germline V gene has CDR1 MDHEN and CDR2 SYDVKM. DNA for the CDR3: TGTGCCAGCAGCACCGGGACTCCCTTAGAGACCCAGTACTTC. Translated, it gives CASSTGTPLETQYF.

The DNA of the CDR3 is TGTGCCAGCAGTGGCTCCGCAGGGGAATACGAGCAGTACTTC. Protein sequence: CASSGSAGEYEQYF. The chain is built from TRBV28 and TRBJ2-5, with D maybe TRBD1 (6 bases). With the DNA end fitting TRBJ2-7 better, the J assignment may be wrong. CDR3 size: 14 residues. Germline V lookup: CDR1 MDHEN, CDR2 SYDVKM.

The V and J genes are TRBV7-9 and TRBJ2-1; weak D call: TRBD2 (6 bases). Germline values: CDR1 SEHNR, CDR2 FQNEAQ (reference sequence). The CDR3 covers 15 residues. The V end was cut by 1 base, the J end by 11 bases, with 18 bases between. CDR3 amino acids: CASSLGAGGNMKQFF. DNA for the CDR3: TGTGCCAGCAGCTTAGGGGCTGGGGGGAATATGAAGCAGTTCTTC.

This chain joins TRBV5-1 and TRBJ1-6, with a tentative D call TRBD1 (5 bases). From germline, CDR1 is SGHRS and CDR2 YFSETQ. V was clipped by 4 bases and J by 7 bases, with 9 bases between them. There are 13 residues in the CDR3. CDR3 nucleotides: TGCGCCAGCAGCCCCAGGGTAAATTCACCCCTCCACTTT. Translating gives CASSPRVNSPLHF.

The chain carries TRBV6-6 and TRBJ2-5; 9 positions match TRBD2. The CDR3 totals 14 residues. Trimming at V came to 6 bases and at J to 5 bases, leaving 7 bases not matched to a gene. Germline CDR1 is MNHNY and CDR2 is SVGAGI (reference sequence). Here the CDR3 reads CASRTSGTGETQYF. The CDR3 DNA reads as TGTGCCAGCAGGACTAGCGGAACAGGGGAGACCCAGTACTTC.

The CDR3 nucleotides are TGCAGCGTCGAGACAGGGTCAAGGGAAAAACTGTTTTTT. Amino acid sequence: CSVETGSREKLFF. V is TRBV29-1 and J is TRBJ1-4, with 7 bases matching TRBD1. CDR3 size: 13 residues. The trim removed 6 bases at V and 8 bases at J, leaving 9 bases unmatched. From germline, CDR1 is SQVTM and CDR2 ANQGSEA.

This chain joins TRBV11-3 and TRBJ2-3; D possibly uses TRBD1 or TRBD2 (7 bases each). Germline CDR1 and CDR2: SGHNT and YENEEA. The CDR3 consists of 17 residues. The germline V and J ends were trimmed by 3 bases and 1 base, with 17 bases remaining between them. The CDR3 DNA reads as TGTGCCAGCAGCTTGGGACAGCGGGATATCGGCACAGATACGCAGTATTTT. Its protein product is CASSLGQRDIGTDTQYF.

V is TRBV5-1 and J is TRBJ2-3, with TRBD2 as a possible D gene (5 bases). The V end lost 0 bases, the J end lost 3 bases, and 14 bases lay between the germline ends. Germline V gene data show CDR1 as SGHRS and CDR2 as YFSETQ. The CDR3 is made up of 16 amino acids. The CDR3 nucleotides are TGCGCCAGCAGCTTGGGACTACCTAGAATAACAGATACGCAGTATTTT. Encoded protein: CASSLGLPRITDTQYF.

The rearrangement joins TRBV19 to TRBJ2-7; the D gene is possibly TRBD1 (6 bases). The CDR3 has 14 residues. Germline loops: CDR1 LNHDA, CDR2 SQIVND (reference sequence). With 5 bases removed from V and 3 bases from J, the gap between germline ends came to 14 bases. CDR3 sequence reads: CASSVPGHFYEQYF. In DNA form, the CDR3 reads TGTGCCAGTAGTGTCCCGGGACACTTCTACGAGCAGTACTTC.